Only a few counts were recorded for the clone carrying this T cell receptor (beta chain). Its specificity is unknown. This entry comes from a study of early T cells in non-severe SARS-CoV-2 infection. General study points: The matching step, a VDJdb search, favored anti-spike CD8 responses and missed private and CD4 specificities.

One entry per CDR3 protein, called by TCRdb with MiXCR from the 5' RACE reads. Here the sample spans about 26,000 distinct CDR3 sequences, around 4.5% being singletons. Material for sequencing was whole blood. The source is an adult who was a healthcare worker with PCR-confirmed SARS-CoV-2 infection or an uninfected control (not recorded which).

CDR3 protein: CASSLVAGGPYNEQFF. The CDR3 DNA reads TGCGCCAGCAGCCTAGTAGCGGGGGGCCCCTACAATGAGCAGTTCTTC. The gene calls are TRBV5-1 and TRBJ2-1; 10 bases are a match to TRBD2. This CDR3 spans 16 amino acids. V gave up 4 bases and J gave up 2 bases; unmatched junction bases: 6. The germline V gene encodes CDR1 SGHRS and CDR2 YFSETQ.